The 10 T cell receptor beta chains given below trace back to one sample, sequenced in a study of CD8 T cells in ankylosing spondylitis. TCRdb analysed the 5' RACE reads with MiXCR anew, one entry per CDR3 protein. Of a few hundred thousand distinct CDR3 sequences detected, about 10% appear once; the ten largest clones hold approximately 20%. Sequencing was performed on blood, either unsorted or a sorted T cell fraction (not recorded which). The receptor source for this set is a male donor with ankylosing spondylitis or in good health (not recorded which).

This clonotype has just a few counts. The CDR3, as DNA: TGCAGTGCTCTCGGGGGGGAAGAGACCCAGTACTTC. It is translated as CSALGGEETQYF. The genes are TRBV20-1 and TRBJ2-5; the match to TRBD2 covers 8 bases. Germline loops: CDR1 DFQATT, CDR2 SNEGSKA (reference sequence). This CDR3 spans 12 amino acids. The V and J ends lost 5 bases and 3 bases, in that order; junction bases with no gene match: 2.

This clonotype has only a few counts. This sequence joins TRBV20-1 and TRBJ2-5, with 8 bases fitting TRBD2. Trimming removed 0 bases from V and 4 bases from J; junction bases left unmatched: 10. Germline V gene sequence: CDR1 DFQATT, CDR2 SNEGSKA (reference sequence). The CDR3 spans 16 residues. The CDR3 loop reads CSARDRLAGSGETQYF. In DNA form, the CDR3 reads TGCAGTGCTAGAGATCGGCTAGCGGGTTCGGGAGAGACCCAGTACTTC.

This clonotype turned up a few times. The CDR3 sequence: CASSLEPAVSGNTIYF. The CDR3 DNA is TGTGCCAGCAGCTTGGAACCGGCCGTCTCTGGAAACACCATATATTTT. This sequence joins TRBV5-5 and TRBJ1-3; D remains unclear. Germline V gene data show CDR1 as SGHKS and CDR2 as YYEKEE (reference sequence). There are 16 residues in the CDR3. Trimming removed 0 bases from V and 0 bases from J, with 10 bases in between.

The sample holds many counts of this clonotype. The chain combines TRBV7-9 with TRBJ2-1, with TRBD1 matching 9 bases. The CDR3 is 16 amino acids. Looked up from germline, CDR1 is SEHNR and CDR2 is FQNEAQ (reference sequence). V was pared by 4 bases and J by 8 bases, with 12 bases of the junction left unmatched. CDR3 nucleotide sequence: TGTGCCAGCAGCTATCCGGGACAGGGTCTTCTCGATGAGCAGTTCTTC. Its protein product is CASSYPGQGLLDEQFF.

This clonotype has just a few counts. This chain joins TRBV12-5 and TRBJ2-1, with D perhaps TRBD1 (6 bases). Germline V gene lookup returns CDR1 LGHNT and CDR2 FRNRAP. The CDR3 totals 15 residues. The germline V and J ends were trimmed by 1 base and 8 bases, with 15 bases remaining between them. The CDR3 nucleotides are TGTGCTAGTGGTTTGGACCAGGTGGGGGCGGATGAGCAGTTCTTC. Amino acids: CASGLDQVGADEQFF.

J is TRBJ1-2 and V is TRBV11-2, with D perhaps TRBD1 (6 bases). Germline V CDR1 and CDR2: SGHAT, FQNNGV. This CDR3 has 18 residues. V was pared by 0 bases and J by 2 bases, with 19 bases between. The CDR3 protein is CASSLDSGHRRKNYGYTF. In DNA form, the CDR3 reads TGTGCCAGCAGCTTAGATTCGGGACACCGCAGAAAAAACTATGGCTACACCTTC.

This clonotype was seen ten or more times. V and J are TRBV5-1 and TRBJ2-2; D is perhaps TRBD1 (5 bases). This CDR3 is 18 amino acids long. Trimming cost V 0 bases and J 2 bases, with 17 bases left between them. The V gene's germline CDR1 is SGHRS and CDR2 YFSETQ. The CDR3: CASSLVTLGQRNTGELFF. The CDR3 nucleotides read TGCGCCAGCAGCTTGGTTACCCTTGGACAACGAAACACCGGGGAGCTGTTTTTT. Supplemented by reference TRBV5-1 and TRBJ2-2, the full variable domain reads KAGVTQTPRYLIKTRGQQVTLSCSPISGHRSVSWYQQTPGQGLQFLFEYFSETQRNKGNFPGRFSGRQFSNSRSEMNVSTLELGDSALYLCASSLVTLGQRNTGELFFGEGSRLTVL.

This clonotype was seen at least ten times. This rearrangement joins TRBV20-1 to TRBJ2-2; no clear D. The V gene lost 3 bases and the J gene lost 7 bases, with 12 bases spanning the gap. The CDR3 runs 13 residues. Germline CDR1 DFQATT, CDR2 SNEGSKA (reference sequence). CDR3 nucleotide sequence: TGCAGTGCTAGGGAAGCGTGGGGCGGGGAGCTGTTTTTT. Its translation is CSAREAWGGELFF.

This clonotype was detected ten times or more. The chain uses TRBV29-1 and TRBJ1-2; 12 nucleotides align to TRBD1. This CDR3 contains 13 residues. The J segment lost 5 bases and the V segment lost 5 bases, leaving 3 bases of the junction unmatched. Germline V gene lookup returns CDR1 SQVTM and CDR2 ANQGSEA. The CDR3 nucleotides read TGCAGCGTTTCGGGACAGGGGGCGTATGGCTACACCTTC. Its protein product is CSVSGQGAYGYTF.

This clonotype was found many times. The rearrangement joins TRBV12-3 or TRBV12-4 to TRBJ2-7; the D gene is possibly TRBD1 (6 bases). V lost 3 bases and J 7 bases, leaving 16 bases between the germline ends. This CDR3 comprises 14 residues. The CDR3 DNA sequence: TGTGCCAGCAGTTTCCACAGGGAGTCTACAGAGCAGTACTTC. Translating it yields CASSFHRESTEQYF.